This T cell receptor beta chain was captured in a study of blood T cell dynamics during melanoma immunotherapy. This CDR3 is 15 amino acids long. V was clipped by 0 bases and J by 0 bases, with 7 bases between them. Germline V gives CDR1 SGDLS, CDR2 YYNGEE. This clone was counted once. The antigen remains unidentified. Study conclusions and caveats: The most clonal sorted CD8+ subset, immune-effector cells, was closest to cell-free DNA CDR3 sequences. It remained unknown if the driving T cell clones were melanoma-specific.

Time point given: week 3, after first cycle of checkpoint inhibitor. Clones were sequenced by immunoSEQ multiplex PCR, and TCRdb holds only the in-frame ones, with some missing. The table has roughly 16,000 clones, approximately 94% seen once. The chain joins TRBV9 to TRBJ1-3; D perhaps matches TRBD1 (5 bases). The sample here was effector memory CD8+ T cells from blood, taken from a patient treated with checkpoint blockade. The sequence derives from a human donor with melanoma. The CDR3 coding sequence is TGTGCCAGCAGCGTAGTTGGGGCCTCTGGAAACACCATATATTTT. Translated: CASSVVGASGNTIYF.